The 27 T cell receptor beta chains presented below share a single source sample, sequenced in a study of blood T cells in healthy people across ages. Using a J-beta primer mix together with a sample-barcoded 5' primer, a second PCR was run for 7 to 11 cycles. MiXCR, applied by TCRdb to the 5' RACE reads, yields one record per CDR3 protein. The sample records more than 650,000 distinct CDR3 sequences, around a fifth being singletons. The specimen was blood. Source of these receptors: a man aged 70 or older in good health.

This clonotype was counted a few times. The rearrangement links TRBV7-8 to TRBJ1-4, with a possible D match to TRBD1 (5 bases). The V end lost 5 bases, the J end lost 10 bases, and 14 bases lay between the germline ends. CDR3 length equals 13 residues. Germline V gene data show CDR1 as SGHVS and CDR2 as FQNEAQ. This chain's CDR3 is CASSQTSQGKLFF. For the CDR3, the DNA is TGTGCCAGCAGCCAAACATCTCAGGGAAAACTGTTTTTT.

This rearrangement joins TRBV30 to TRBJ1-2; possibly TRBD1 for D (5 bases). The V gene lost 1 base and the J gene lost 4 bases, with 10 bases spanning the gap. Germline V CDR1 and CDR2: GTSNPN, SVGIG (reference sequence). The CDR3 is made up of 13 amino acids. The CDR3, as DNA: TGTGCCTGGAGTGGGGACGCAATCTATGGCTACACCTTC. It translates to CAWSGDAIYGYTF.

This clonotype was recorded a few times. The chain joins TRBV5-5 to TRBJ2-3; 7 bases agree with TRBD2. The CDR3 covers 17 residues. In germline, CDR1 is SGHKS, CDR2 YYEKEE (reference sequence). After removal of 2 bases from V and 1 base from J, the junction contained 10 bases not matched to a gene. The CDR3 is CASSFRQTRGGTDTQYF. CDR3 nucleotide sequence: TGTGCCAGCAGCTTCCGCCAAACCCGGGGGGGCACAGATACGCAGTATTTT.

In its sample, this clonotype was seen a few times. The chain recombines TRBV7-9 with TRBJ2-1, with a weak D call TRBD2 (5 bases). The DNA end favors TRBJ2-7, so the J call may be wrong. CDR3 length equals 12 residues. Germline lookup yields CDR1 SEHNR and CDR2 FQNEAQ (reference sequence). CDR3 loop: CASSWGEGEQYF. In DNA, the CDR3 is TGTGCCAGCAGTTGGGGTGAGGGCGAGCAGTACTTC.

V and J are TRBV18 and TRBJ2-1; weak D call: TRBD1 (6 bases). V lost 3 bases and J 6 bases, leaving 15 bases between the germline ends. The CDR3 is made up of 15 amino acids. CDR1 is KGHSH, CDR2 LQKENI, per germline. The CDR3 DNA is TGTGCCAGCTCACCCCGGACAGCCGTCTCCAATGAGCAGTTCTTC. It is translated as CASSPRTAVSNEQFF.

The chain has TRBV12-3 or TRBV12-4 and TRBJ1-3; no clear D gene. CDR3 length: 14 residues. The V and J ends lost 3 bases and 2 bases respectively, with 8 bases between them. CDR3 loop: CASSFAVPGNTIYF. CDR3 nucleotide sequence: TGTGCCAGCAGTTTCGCGGTTCCTGGAAACACCATATATTTT.

This clonotype has a handful of counts. This sequence joins TRBV18 and TRBJ1-3; D not certain. There are 13 residues in the CDR3. Per the germline V gene, CDR1 is KGHSH and CDR2 is LQKENI. Between the trimmed V and J ends, which lost 3 bases and 2 bases, there was a span of 5 bases. DNA of the CDR3: TGTGCCAGCTCACCCACACCTGGAAACACCATATATTTT. It yields the protein CASSPTPGNTIYF.

V is TRBV6-1 and J is TRBJ2-2; maybe TRBD1 (5 bases). The length of the CDR3 is 13 residues. V lost 4 bases and J 4 bases, leaving 7 bases between the germline ends. Per the germline V gene, CDR1 is MNHNS and CDR2 is SASEGT. CDR3 sequence (DNA): TGTGCCAGCAGTGGACAGAGCACCGGGGAGCTGTTTTTT. Its protein is CASSGQSTGELFF.

This clonotype was seen a few times. This chain uses TRBV30 with TRBJ2-3; D is possibly TRBD2 (6 bases). This CDR3 is 13 amino acids long. Between the trimmed V and J ends, which lost 2 bases and 7 bases, there was a span of 13 bases. Germline lookup yields CDR1 GTSNPN and CDR2 SVGIG (reference sequence). The CDR3 spells CAWSRRDPNTQYF. In DNA, the CDR3 is TGTGCCTGGAGTAGGAGGGACCCTAATACGCAGTATTTT.

In this sample, this clonotype turned up a few times. V usage is TRBV7-9 and J usage is TRBJ2-5; a possible D gene is TRBD1 (6 bases). Judging by the DNA end, TRBJ2-1 fits better; the J call may be wrong. Germline V CDR1 and CDR2: SEHNR, FQNEAQ (reference sequence). The CDR3 contains 14 residues. DNA for the CDR3: TGTGCCAGCAGCTCCCCTCCCCTGGTAGGGGGGCAGTTCTTC. Protein: CASSSPPLVGGQFF.

In this sample, this clonotype turned up once. The chain employs TRBV19 and TRBJ1-2, with no clear D. The V and J ends lost 6 bases and 4 bases respectively, with 18 bases between them. Germline V gene data show CDR1 as LNHDA and CDR2 as SQIVND (reference sequence). The CDR3 contains 15 residues. The CDR3 DNA is TGTGCCAGTAGCCAGAGTCGCTTCTACGGCTATGGCTACACCTTC. This translates into CASSQSRFYGYGYTF. The full variable domain, rest sourced from reference TRBV19 and TRBJ1-2, is DGGITQSPKYLFRKEGQNVTLSCEQNLNHDAMYWYRQDPGQGLRLIYYSQIVNDFQKGDIAEGYSVSREKKESFPLTVTSAQKNPTAFYLCASSQSRFYGYGYTFGSGTRLTVV.

This clonotype was picked up a small number of times. CDR3 in amino acids: CATSDSEKRETQYF. The CDR3 DNA sequence: TGTGCCACCAGTGATTCAGAAAAGAGGGAGACCCAGTACTTC. V is TRBV24-1 and J is TRBJ2-5, with D hard to call. The V gene lost 2 bases and the J gene lost 5 bases, with 11 bases spanning the gap. There are 14 residues in the CDR3. Germline values: CDR1 KGHDR, CDR2 SFDVKD.

This chain links TRBV12-3 or TRBV12-4 with TRBJ2-4; the match to TRBD2 covers 8 bases. The V segment lost 2 bases and the J segment 2 bases; nucleotides outside the gene matches: 11. The CDR3 spans 18 residues. The CDR3 loop reads CASSLLASGLFTKNIQYF. Here the CDR3 DNA reads TGTGCCAGCAGTTTATTGGCTAGCGGGCTATTTACCAAAAACATTCAGTACTTC.

In its sample, this clonotype was seen a few times. The V gene is TRBV2, the J gene TRBJ1-1; D is unresolved. The germline V gene has CDR1 SNHLY and CDR2 FYNNEI. V dropped 1 base and J dropped 6 bases, with 6 bases sitting between them. CDR3 length: 12 residues. Here the CDR3 reads CASSEGRPEAFF. CDR3 sequence (DNA): TGTGCCAGCAGTGAAGGTCGGCCTGAAGCTTTCTTT.

This clonotype appeared a few times. The rearrangement links TRBV6-2 or TRBV6-3 to TRBJ2-2; D possibly matches TRBD1 or TRBD2 (5 bases each). Germline V gene sequence: CDR1 MNHEY, CDR2 SVGEGT. Trimming took 0 bases from V and 2 from J, leaving 13 bases between them. This CDR3 region has 17 residues. The CDR3 protein is CASSYSMGTENTGELFF. CDR3 sequence (DNA): TGTGCCAGCAGTTACTCCATGGGGACCGAAAACACCGGGGAGCTGTTTTTT.

This clonotype was seen more than once but under ten times. The rearrangement uses TRBV7-2 and TRBJ1-1, with D perhaps TRBD1 (6 bases). Trimming shortened V by 5 bases and J by 4 bases, and 14 bases separated the two germline ends. Germline V gives CDR1 SGHTA, CDR2 FQGNSA. This CDR3 has 14 residues. The CDR3 loop is CASSPQGGSTEAFF. CDR3 bases: TGTGCCAGCAGCCCACAGGGAGGGAGCACTGAAGCTTTCTTT.

In nucleotides, the CDR3 is TGTGCCAGCAGCCAAGGACTAGCGGGAGTTTGGGAGACCCAGTACTTC. It codes for CASSQGLAGVWETQYF. The rearrangement links TRBV14 to TRBJ2-5; 12 nucleotides line up with TRBD2. Germline CDR1 SGHDN, CDR2 FVKESK. V was clipped by 1 base and J by 5 bases; unmatched bases: 5. This CDR3 is 16 amino acids long.

The chain links TRBV6-5 to TRBJ2-5, with 9 bases aligning to TRBD2. The end of the DNA aligns better with TRBJ2-1, so the J call may be wrong. The germline V gene encodes CDR1 MNHEY and CDR2 SVGAGI. CDR3 length: 17 residues. In DNA form, the CDR3 reads TGTGCCAGCAGTTACTCGAGAGGAGGCGGGAGGGCCAATGAGCAGTTCTTC. Amino acids: CASSYSRGGGRANEQFF.

The chain has TRBV9 and TRBJ2-3, with 8 bases identical to TRBD1. Per germline, CDR1 SGDLS and CDR2 YYNGEE. The CDR3 covers 16 residues. V shed 4 bases and J 0 bases; nucleotides not matched to a gene: 7. The CDR3 nucleotides read TGTGCCAGCAGCACCCGGACAGGGCTTAGCACAGATACGCAGTATTTT. Translated: CASSTRTGLSTDTQYF.

The chain recombines TRBV7-3 with TRBJ2-1; D unclear. Germline CDR1 reads SGHTA; CDR2 reads FQGTGA. This CDR3 is 12 amino acids long. V lost 5 bases and J lost 10, with 12 bases in between. CDR3 nucleotides: TGTGCCAGCAGCCTAAAGGTAGGGGAGCAGTTCTTC. It encodes CASSLKVGEQFF.

This clonotype was observed many times. This chain joins TRBV5-1 and TRBJ2-3; 7 bases fit TRBD1. CDR1 and CDR2 (germline): SGHRS, YFSETQ. Trimming at V came to 5 bases and at J to 4 bases, leaving 7 bases not matched to a gene. The CDR3 runs 14 residues. CDR3 nucleotides: TGCGCCAGCAGTTTGACAGGGCCCCCAGATACGCAGTATTTT. It codes for CASSLTGPPDTQYF.

This clonotype was seen a handful of times. This chain connects TRBV29-1 to TRBJ1-5; possibly TRBD1 for D (6 bases). Germline assignment: CDR1 SQVTM and CDR2 ANQGSEA. CDR3 length: 13 residues. Trimming shortened V by 0 bases and J by 8 bases, and 11 bases separated the two germline ends. The CDR3 DNA reads TGCAGCGTTGAAGAAGTACAGGGAAAGCCCCAGCATTTT. Protein: CSVEEVQGKPQHF.

The gene calls are TRBV3-1 and TRBJ1-2; 8 positions agree with TRBD1. The germline CDR1 and CDR2 sequences are LGHDT and YNNKEL (reference sequence). The V gene end was trimmed by 2 bases and the J gene end by 7 bases; junction bases not matched to a gene: 6. This CDR3 has 14 amino acids. CDR3 DNA sequence: TGTGCCAGCAGCCAACAGGACAGGGTGTCTGGCTACACCTTC. The encoded protein is CASSQQDRVSGYTF.

This clonotype was detected only a few times. CDR3 in DNA: TGCGCCAGCAGCGACCGACAGGAGAACTATGGCTACACCTTC. It specifies CASSDRQENYGYTF. The chain uses TRBV5-1 and TRBJ1-2, with D possibly being TRBD1 (6 bases). Trimming cost V 4 bases and J 2 bases, with 12 bases left between them. There are 14 residues in the CDR3. CDR1 is SGHRS, CDR2 YFSETQ, per germline.

The V and J genes are TRBV2 and TRBJ2-2, with 7 bases that match TRBD1. The ends lost 2 bases at V and 5 bases at J; junction bases unmatched: 8. The CDR3 covers 16 residues. CDR1 and CDR2 (germline): SNHLY, FYNNEI. In nucleotides, the CDR3 is TGTGCCAGCAGTGAAATTAGAACAGGGGATACCGGGGAGCTGTTTTTT. This encodes CASSEIRTGDTGELFF.

The genes are TRBV5-1 and TRBJ2-3; D perhaps matches TRBD1 (6 bases). V lost 5 bases and J 4 bases, leaving 14 bases between the germline ends. Germline V gene lookup returns CDR1 SGHRS and CDR2 YFSETQ. This CDR3 is 14 amino acids long. The CDR3 DNA reads TGCGCCAGCAGTGACCATAACAGGGCAGATACGCAGTATTTT. This codes for CASSDHNRADTQYF.

This chain links TRBV9 with TRBJ2-7; D is tentatively TRBD1 or TRBD2 (5 bases each). This CDR3 contains 13 residues. Looked up from germline, CDR1 is SGDLS and CDR2 is YYNGEE. Trimming removed 0 bases at V and 7 bases at J, with 11 bases between. The DNA of the CDR3 is TGTGCCAGCAGCGTAGGCGTCGAGGGGGAGCAGTACTTC. The encoded protein is CASSVGVEGEQYF.